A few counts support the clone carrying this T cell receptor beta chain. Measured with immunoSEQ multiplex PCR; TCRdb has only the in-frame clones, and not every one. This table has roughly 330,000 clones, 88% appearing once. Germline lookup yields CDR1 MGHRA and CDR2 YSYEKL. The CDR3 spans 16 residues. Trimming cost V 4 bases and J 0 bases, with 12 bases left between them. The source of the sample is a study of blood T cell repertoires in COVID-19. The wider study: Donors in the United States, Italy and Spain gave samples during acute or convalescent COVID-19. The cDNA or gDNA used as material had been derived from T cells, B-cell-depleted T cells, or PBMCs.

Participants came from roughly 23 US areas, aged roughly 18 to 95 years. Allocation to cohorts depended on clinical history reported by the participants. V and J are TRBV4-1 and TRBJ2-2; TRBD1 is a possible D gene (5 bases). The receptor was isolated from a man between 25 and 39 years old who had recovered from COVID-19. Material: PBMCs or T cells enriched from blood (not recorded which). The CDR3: CASSPAIRANTGELFF. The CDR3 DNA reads TGCGCCAGCAGCCCCGCCATCAGGGCGAACACCGGGGAGCTGTTTTTT.